The next 12 T cell receptor beta chains were all read from a single sample in a study of OX40 agonist ivuxolimab in advanced cancers. The protocol was immunoSEQ multiplex PCR, while the TCRdb copy is restricted to in-frame clones and leaves out a portion. Of about 130,000 clones detected, less than 95% appear once; the ten largest clones hold 0.7% to 0.85%. The specimen was CD4+ or CD8+ T cells sorted from blood, collected in a trial of the OX40 agonist ivuxolimab. The receptors were sampled from an adult with an advanced solid tumor such as melanoma, head and neck, liver or kidney cancer.

Written as DNA, the CDR3 is TGTGCCAGCAGTGGAAGGGGTGGACAGGACACCCCCCCGGGGGAGCTGTTTTTT. This gives the protein CASSGRGGQDTPPGELFF. The chain recombines TRBV2 with TRBJ2-2, with 7 bases identical to TRBD1. Germline V lookup: CDR1 SNHLY, CDR2 FYNNEI. With 4 bases clipped from V and 8 bases from J, the junction kept 19 bases outside the gene matches. The CDR3 spans 18 residues.

The chain employs TRBV7-8 and TRBJ2-1; D is perhaps TRBD1 or TRBD2 (5 bases each). The CDR3 runs 15 residues. Looked up from germline, CDR1 is SGHVS and CDR2 is FQNEAQ. Trimming took off 5 bases at V and 2 bases at J, with 13 bases between the two ends. The CDR3 loop is CASSPGTRAYNEQFF. The CDR3 DNA is TGTGCCAGCAGCCCTGGGACGCGAGCCTACAATGAGCAGTTCTTC. Combining the CDR3 with reference TRBV7-8 and TRBJ2-1 gives the whole variable domain GAGVSQSPRYKVAKRGQDVALRCDPISGHVSLFWYQQALGQGPEFLTYFQNEAQLDKSGLPSDRFFAERPEGSVSTLKIQRTQQEDSAVYLCASSPGTRAYNEQFFGPGTRLTVL.

This chain joins TRBV7-3 and TRBJ2-2; TRBD1 matches 7 bases. Trimming at V came to 5 bases and at J to 1 base, leaving 4 bases not matched to a gene. This CDR3 has 15 residues. In germline, CDR1 is SGHTA, CDR2 FQGTGA. The CDR3 DNA sequence: TGTGCCAGCAGCCTCGGGGACAGGAACACCGGGGAGCTGTTTTTT. Translating gives CASSLGDRNTGELFF.

The V gene is TRBV4-1, the J gene TRBJ2-1, with 8 bases aligning to TRBD2. CDR1 MGHRA and CDR2 YSYEKL come from the germline V gene. V was pared by 1 base and J by 5 bases, with 13 bases of the junction left unmatched. CDR3 size: 18 residues. The CDR3 here is CASSQAPPQLAAHNEQFF. As DNA, the CDR3 is TGCGCCAGCAGCCAAGCCCCCCCCCAACTAGCGGCACACAATGAGCAGTTCTTC.

V usage is TRBV10-3 and J usage is TRBJ1-1; 8 bases are shared with TRBD1. This CDR3 comprises 12 residues. Germline V gene lookup returns CDR1 ENHRY and CDR2 SYGVKD. After removal of 6 bases from V and 4 bases from J, the junction contained 1 base not matched to a gene. The CDR3 spells CAIRGTGTEAFF. The CDR3, as DNA: TGTGCCATCAGGGGGACAGGCACTGAAGCTTTCTTT.

This clone was seen only once. The rearrangement links TRBV9 to TRBJ2-5, with TRBD2 identical over 8 bases. Germline loops: CDR1 SGDLS, CDR2 YYNGEE. The CDR3 contains 15 residues. Losses at the gene ends were 4 bases for V and 10 bases for J; bases not matched to a gene: 15. The DNA for the CDR3 is TGTGCCAGCAGCACCGACCCGGGACTAGGAATGGGCCAGTACTTC. This gives the protein CASSTDPGLGMGQYF.

The V call is TRBV5-4, the J call TRBJ2-7; TRBD2 might be the D (6 bases). The V end was cut by 3 bases, the J end by 6 bases, with 25 bases between. In germline, CDR1 is SGHNT, CDR2 YYREEE (reference sequence). The CDR3 runs to 17 residues. The CDR3 sequence is CASSSPAERRAGGEQYF. DNA of the CDR3: TGTGCCAGCAGCTCCCCCGCTGAGAGGAGGGCCGGGGGCGAGCAGTACTTC.

This chain links TRBV6-5 with TRBJ1-5; 7 nucleotides line up with TRBD1. This CDR3 is 13 amino acids long. Losses at the gene ends were 6 bases for V and 9 bases for J; bases not matched to a gene: 8. The germline V gene has CDR1 MNHEY and CDR2 SVGAGI. CDR3: CASSDRERWPQHF. The DNA for the CDR3 is TGTGCCAGCAGCGACAGGGAACGTTGGCCCCAGCATTTT.

The CDR3 DNA follows: TGTGCCAGCAGCGTAGAGGCCCGAGGTCGATTGGCTGGGGCCAACGTCCTGACTTTC. Its protein product is CASSVEARGRLAGANVLTF. The chain carries TRBV9 and TRBJ2-6; D is ambiguous. V was cut by 0 bases and J by 2 bases, with 18 bases left in between. The CDR3 runs 19 residues. Germline CDR1 and CDR2: SGDLS and YYNGEE.

This clone was seen only once. This chain links TRBV7-3 with TRBJ2-2; weak D call: TRBD1 (6 bases). The CDR3 totals 15 residues. The V gene's germline CDR1 is SGHTA and CDR2 FQGTGA. V lost 2 bases and J lost 0, with 7 bases in between. CDR3 loop: CASSLSGANTGELFF. The CDR3 DNA reads as TGTGCCAGCAGCTTATCAGGGGCGAACACCGGGGAGCTGTTTTTT.

The rearrangement uses TRBV19 and TRBJ2-2, with TRBD2 matching over 14 bases. Germline loops: CDR1 LNHDA, CDR2 SQIVND (reference sequence). Losses at the gene ends were 6 bases for V and 5 bases for J; bases not matched to a gene: 8. This CDR3 region has 17 residues. The CDR3 loop reads CASSDWTSGRKTGELFF. Written as DNA, the CDR3 is TGTGCCAGTAGCGACTGGACTAGCGGGAGGAAAACCGGGGAGCTGTTTTTT.

V is TRBV6-5 and J is TRBJ1-4; the D gene is possibly TRBD1 (6 bases). Germline V gives CDR1 MNHEY, CDR2 SVGAGI. This CDR3 is 13 amino acids long. Between the trimmed V and J ends, which lost 5 bases and 8 bases, there was a span of 12 bases. The CDR3 nucleotides read TGTGCCAGCAGTCCACAGGGACACGAAAAACTGTTTTTT. It is translated as CASSPQGHEKLFF.